One sample yielded the 30 T cell receptor beta chains listed below, sequenced in a study of T cells after yellow fever vaccination. TCRdb re-analysed the 5' RACE reads in MiXCR, keeping a single row per CDR3 protein. The table lists 300,000 to 400,000 distinct CDR3 sequences, 4% of them singletons. The sample here was PBMCs, taken 5 days after the yellow fever booster vaccination. The receptors come from a young man who received the YFV17D yellow fever vaccine.

This chain joins TRBV10-3 and TRBJ2-7, with D uncertain. The CDR3 consists of 13 residues. The V and J ends lost 5 bases and 3 bases respectively, with 11 bases between them. Germline loops: CDR1 ENHRY, CDR2 SYGVKD. CDR3 loop: CAISLTRLYEQYF. The DNA of the CDR3 is TGTGCCATCAGTCTAACGCGGCTCTACGAGCAGTACTTC.

Only a few counts were recorded for this clonotype. This chain links TRBV15 with TRBJ2-1; D gene uncertain. With 2 bases removed from V and 9 bases from J, the gap between germline ends came to 11 bases. In germline, CDR1 is LNHNV, CDR2 YYDKDF (reference sequence). The CDR3 is 13 residues long. CDR3 nucleotides: TGTGCCACCAGCAGAAGGACCCCGGGTGAGCAGTTCTTC. Its translation is CATSRRTPGEQFF.

This clonotype has only a few counts. DNA for the CDR3: TGTGCCAGCAGCTTACGAATCACCCAAGAGACCCAGTACTTC. Translation gives CASSLRITQETQYF. The chain recombines TRBV7-2 with TRBJ2-5; D unresolved. The CDR3 sequence is 14 residues long. The germline V gene encodes CDR1 SGHTA and CDR2 FQGNSA. Trimming cost V 2 bases and J 1 base, with 8 bases left between them.

The rearrangement uses TRBV5-1 and TRBJ2-3; a possible D gene is TRBD2 (6 bases). The germline V and J ends were trimmed by 4 bases and 10 bases, with 13 bases remaining between them. Germline CDR1 is SGHRS and CDR2 is YFSETQ. This CDR3 is 12 amino acids long. The CDR3 here is CASSLRREPQYF. The CDR3 DNA reads as TGCGCCAGCAGCCTAAGGAGGGAGCCGCAGTATTTT.

This clonotype turned up a few times. This sequence joins TRBV15 and TRBJ2-7, with D maybe TRBD1 (5 bases). Germline lookup yields CDR1 LNHNV and CDR2 YYDKDF (reference sequence). CDR3 length: 13 residues. With 3 bases removed from V and 3 bases from J, the gap between germline ends came to 9 bases. CDR3 region: CATSSGANYEQYF. The CDR3 nucleotides are TGTGCCACCAGCAGTGGGGCCAACTACGAGCAGTACTTC.

Ten or more counts support this clonotype. At one end the junction does not follow the germline gene, possibly because of a read error. The rearrangement joins TRBV7-7 to TRBJ2-5; weak D call: TRBD2 (6 bases). Per the germline V gene, CDR1 is SSHAT and CDR2 is FNYEAQ (reference sequence). There are 12 residues in the CDR3. The CDR3 here is CASSGPRETQYF. In nucleotides, the CDR3 is TGTGCTAGCAGCGGGCCCCGGGAGACCCAGTACTTC.

The V and J genes are TRBV6-5 and TRBJ1-6; D gene uncertain. Between the trimmed V and J ends, which lost 0 bases and 8 bases, there was a span of 11 bases. This CDR3 is 15 amino acids long. Germline lookup yields CDR1 MNHEY and CDR2 SVGAGI. The CDR3 sequence is CASSYSRLGDSPLHF. CDR3 nucleotides: TGTGCCAGCAGTTACTCGAGACTTGGGGATTCACCCCTCCACTTT.

The sample holds a few counts of this clonotype. The chain recombines TRBV19 with TRBJ1-2; 7 bases are shared with TRBD1. The CDR3 spans 14 residues. From germline, CDR1 is LNHDA and CDR2 SQIVND (reference sequence). The junction had 16 bases not matched to a gene; V was cut back by 10 bases and J by 8 bases. CDR3 amino acids: CATGRMEGAEGYTF. In DNA, the CDR3 is TGTGCCACAGGAAGGATGGAGGGGGCAGAAGGCTACACCTTC.

This clonotype occurred many times. The chain recombines TRBV28 with TRBJ1-1, with D possibly matching TRBD1 (6 bases). The CDR3 runs 14 residues. Trimming took off 8 bases at V and 2 bases at J, with 15 bases between the two ends. Germline V gene sequence: CDR1 MDHEN, CDR2 SYDVKM. This CDR3 is CASVAPGANTEAFF. The CDR3 DNA sequence: TGTGCCAGCGTCGCCCCGGGGGCTAACACTGAAGCTTTCTTT.

This clonotype has ten or more counts. The chain combines TRBV4-2 with TRBJ1-1; no firm D call. Germline lookup yields CDR1 LGHNA and CDR2 YNFKEQ. CDR3 length equals 15 residues. V lost 0 bases and J lost 0, with 8 bases in between. The DNA for the CDR3 is TGTGCCAGCAGCCAAGAGGCCTTAATGAACACTGAAGCTTTCTTT. This gives the protein CASSQEALMNTEAFF.

CDR3 residues: CASSLTRGYNEQFF. CDR3 bases: TGTGCCAGCAGCCTAACCAGGGGATACAATGAGCAGTTCTTC. This chain connects TRBV7-9 to TRBJ2-1; possibly TRBD1 for D (6 bases). Germline values: CDR1 SEHNR, CDR2 FQNEAQ (reference sequence). Trimming shortened V by 5 bases and J by 4 bases, and 12 bases separated the two germline ends. The CDR3 contains 14 residues.

J is TRBJ1-1 and V is TRBV5-1; tentatively, D is TRBD1 (5 bases). The CDR3 spans 16 residues. V was clipped by 0 bases and J by 4 bases, with 16 bases between them. CDR1 is SGHRS, CDR2 YFSETQ, per germline. The CDR3 loop reads CASSLVGTGWGTEAFF. CDR3 nucleotide sequence: TGCGCCAGCAGCTTGGTAGGGACCGGTTGGGGCACTGAAGCTTTCTTT.

Ten or more counts support this clonotype. The chain is built from TRBV7-2 and TRBJ2-7; TRBD1 matches at 7 bases. Looked up from germline, CDR1 is SGHTA and CDR2 is FQGNSA. The J segment lost 4 bases and the V segment lost 7 bases, leaving 10 bases of the junction unmatched. The length of the CDR3 is 14 residues. CDR3 sequence: CASTLGQLGYEQYF. CDR3 bases: TGTGCCAGCACCCTGGGACAGCTCGGGTACGAGCAGTACTTC.

This clonotype was seen more than once but under ten times. The chain couples TRBV10-2 to TRBJ2-7; D ambiguous. V lost 0 bases and J 2 bases, leaving 14 bases between the germline ends. The CDR3 spans 16 residues. Germline CDR1 WSHSY, CDR2 SAAADI. The chain's CDR3 is CASSESMRTAAYEQYF. CDR3 bases: TGCGCCAGCAGTGAGTCGATGCGCACGGCAGCCTACGAGCAGTACTTC.

The table lists this clonotype with many counts. V is TRBV27 and J is TRBJ1-2; D is unclear. This CDR3 comprises 13 residues. The germline V and J ends were trimmed by 3 bases and 4 bases, with 9 bases remaining between them. Germline V gives CDR1 MNHEY, CDR2 SMNVEV (reference sequence). CDR3 coding DNA: TGTGCCAGCAGTTTCCCAGGAAGCTATGGCTACACCTTC. Translating gives CASSFPGSYGYTF.

This clonotype was recorded a few times. J is TRBJ2-5 and V is TRBV3-1; D unclear. The CDR3 loop spans 13 amino acids. Germline values: CDR1 LGHDT, CDR2 YNNKEL (reference sequence). Trimming removed 4 bases at V and 2 bases at J, with 8 bases between. CDR3 DNA sequence: TGTGCCAGCAGCCTTCCGGTACAAGAGACCCAGTACTTC. As protein: CASSLPVQETQYF.

This chain connects TRBV21-1 to TRBJ2-5; the table's D call, TRBD1, has no DNA check behind it. TRBV21-1 is designated a pseudogene. This CDR3 contains 14 residues. CDR3: CASSKVGDQETQYF. CDR3 coding DNA: TGTGCCAGCAGCAAAGTGGGGGATCAAGAGACCCAGTACTTC.

This clonotype was counted a few times. This rearrangement joins TRBV9 to TRBJ2-3; 10 positions match TRBD1. Per the germline V gene, CDR1 is SGDLS and CDR2 is YYNGEE. CDR3 length equals 16 residues. The V gene end was trimmed by 5 bases and the J gene end by 4 bases; junction bases not matched to a gene: 10. The CDR3 DNA reads as TGTGCCAGCAGTCGTACCGGGACAGGGGTACCAGATACGCAGTATTTT. It encodes CASSRTGTGVPDTQYF.

There are a few counts of this clonotype. The J gene is TRBJ2-7, the V gene TRBV6-5; the D call may be TRBD1 or TRBD2 (5 bases each). The ends were cut back, 4 bases at V and 0 bases at J, with 13 bases in the middle. Germline V lookup: CDR1 MNHEY, CDR2 SVGAGI. The CDR3 spans 15 residues. In nucleotides, the CDR3 is TGTGCCAGCAGTTTCTCCGGGACGGCCTCCTACGAGCAGTACTTC. The encoded protein is CASSFSGTASYEQYF.

This clonotype was observed a few times. The rearrangement uses TRBV20-1 and TRBJ2-5; D is possibly TRBD1 (6 bases). This CDR3 is 14 amino acids long. V lost 0 bases, J lost 2 bases, and 10 bases lay in between. Germline CDR1 reads DFQATT; CDR2 reads SNEGSKA (reference sequence). The CDR3: CSARDRQGQETQYF. The DNA for the CDR3 is TGCAGTGCTAGAGACCGCCAGGGGCAAGAGACCCAGTACTTC.

The chain is built from TRBV5-1 and TRBJ1-2; D remains ambiguous. Germline CDR1 and CDR2: SGHRS and YFSETQ. V lost 0 bases and J lost 5, with 8 bases in between. The CDR3 is 13 amino acids. CDR3 DNA sequence: TGCGCCAGCAGCTTGGAGACAAATTATGGCTACACCTTC. Its translation: CASSLETNYGYTF.

This clonotype has more than one count but fewer than ten. The V gene is TRBV7-2, the J gene TRBJ1-5; no firm D call. Trimming shortened V by 1 base and J by 0 bases, and 10 bases separated the two germline ends. This CDR3 has 16 amino acids. Germline values: CDR1 SGHTA, CDR2 FQGNSA. CDR3 coding DNA: TGTGCCAGCAGCTTAGAGGTGCTCTATAGCAATCAGCCCCAGCATTTT. Translated, it gives CASSLEVLYSNQPQHF.

This clonotype has just a few counts. The genes are TRBV7-3 and TRBJ2-2; D unclear. Germline CDR1 is SGHTA and CDR2 is FQGTGA. The CDR3 spans 13 residues. Trimming left V 3 bases short and J 1 base short, with 3 bases between. In DNA, the CDR3 is TGTGCCAGCAGCTTTGAGAACACCGGGGAGCTGTTTTTT. Its translation: CASSFENTGELFF. The whole variable domain, filled in from reference TRBV7-3 and TRBJ2-2, reads GAGVSQTPSNKVTEKGKYVELRCDPISGHTALYWYRQSLGQGPEFLIYFQGTGAADDSGLPNDRFFAVRPEGSVSTLKIQRTERGDSAVYLCASSFENTGELFFGEGSRLTVL.

On this clonotype itself: The junction differs from germline at one of its ends, possibly a read error. The chain uses TRBV12-3 or TRBV12-4 and TRBJ2-1; 8 nucleotides align to TRBD2. The CDR3 is made up of 11 amino acids. CDR3 amino acids: CASTRGGYQDF. The CDR3 region has the DNA TGTGCCAGCACCCGGGGGGGTTACCAGGACTTC.

This clonotype was detected many times. V usage is TRBV4-1 and J usage is TRBJ2-1; 10 positions agree with TRBD2. The CDR3 has 17 residues. J gave up 0 bases and V 4 bases, and 6 bases lay outside the gene matches. Germline loops: CDR1 MGHRA, CDR2 YSYEKL. CDR3 bases: TGCGCCAGCAGCCCTAGCGGGGGCCCAGACTCCTACAATGAGCAGTTCTTC. It yields the protein CASSPSGGPDSYNEQFF.

This clonotype was observed a handful of times. V gene TRBV28 combines with J gene TRBJ1-2; possible D gene TRBD1, 5 bases. Germline V CDR1 and CDR2: MDHEN, SYDVKM. The CDR3 has 12 amino acids. Trimming took 7 bases from V and 7 from J, leaving 13 bases between them. DNA of the CDR3: TGTGCCAGCACTGCACGGGGCGGTGGCTACACCTTC. Translating gives CASTARGGGYTF.

This clonotype was observed a few times. The chain carries TRBV25-1 and TRBJ2-7, with D possibly TRBD1 on 5 matching bases. CDR1 and CDR2 (germline): MGHDK, SYGVNS. V lost 3 bases, J lost 5 bases, and 14 bases lay in between. The CDR3 extends over 14 amino acids. The CDR3 sequence is CASSDLQGSDEQYF. DNA for the CDR3: TGTGCCAGCAGTGATTTGCAGGGCAGCGACGAGCAGTACTTC.

The CDR3 loop reads CASGVGGSNQPQHF. CDR3 sequence (DNA): TGCGCCAGCGGGGTAGGGGGAAGCAATCAGCCCCAGCATTTT. This chain joins TRBV4-1 and TRBJ1-5; the D gene is possibly TRBD1 (6 bases). This CDR3 spans 14 amino acids. Germline assignment: CDR1 MGHRA and CDR2 YSYEKL. Trimming left V 8 bases short and J 1 base short, with 12 bases between.

The table lists this clonotype with a few counts. The chain uses TRBV7-2 and TRBJ2-1, with TRBD1 matching over 8 bases. The CDR3 spans 17 residues. The J segment lost 0 bases and the V segment lost 1 base, leaving 5 bases of the junction unmatched. Germline loops: CDR1 SGHTA, CDR2 FQGNSA. The DNA of the CDR3 is TGTGCCAGCAGCTTAGACCCAGGGGGCAGCTCCTACAATGAGCAGTTCTTC. It is translated as CASSLDPGGSSYNEQFF. Looking up the rest from reference TRBV7-2 and TRBJ2-1 gives the full variable domain: GAGVSQSPSNKVTEKGKDVELRCDPISGHTALYWYRQSLGQGLEFLIYFQGNSAPDKSGLPSDRFSAERTGGSVSTLTIQRTQQEDSAVYLCASSLDPGGSSYNEQFFGPGTRLTVL.

This chain links TRBV5-4 with TRBJ2-5; TRBD2 might be the D (6 bases). The CDR3 is 13 residues long. Looked up from germline, CDR1 is SGHNT and CDR2 is YYREEE (reference sequence). Trimming cost V 0 bases and J 7 bases, with 10 bases left between them. CDR3 sequence reads: CASSLGGVPTQYF. The DNA of the CDR3 is TGTGCCAGCAGCTTGGGGGGGGTCCCGACCCAGTACTTC.